These T cell receptor beta chains were read from a single sample in a study of cytomegalovirus exposure and HLA in healthy donors. Here immunoSEQ multiplex PCR was the method, and the copy in TCRdb shows in-frame clones only, minus some. The data show about 130,000 clones, roughly 76% seen once. Sequences were obtained from PBMCs. The receptor source for this set is a woman aged 55-69 years in good health and CMV-seropositive. Each CDR3 is given with its conserved first and last residue.

v_gene,len,j_gene,CDR3aa
TRBV10-3,15,TRBJ1-2,CAISLQGALDYGYTF
TRBV6-6,14,TRBJ1-1,CASTPPGENTEAFF
TRBV6-1,15,TRBJ1-5,CASTPRWEGNQPQHF
TRBV19,16,TRBJ2-5,CASSPRSGRREETQYF
TRBV6-5,14,TRBJ2-1,CASSEPGLVNEQFF
TRBV5-1,14,TRBJ2-5,CASSLQAQGETQYF
TRBV14,19,TRBJ2-6,CASSPRVLGVYSGANVLTF
TRBV9,15,TRBJ2-1,CASRPAGGPGDEQFF
TRBV29-1,16,TRBJ1-2,CSAPDSLIGMQDGYTF
TRBV11-2,13,TRBJ2-7,CASSLDPDSEQYF
TRBV5-6,15,TRBJ2-7,CASSLGQSISYEQYF
TRBV5-6,15,TRBJ2-7,CASSPGRAVLYEQYF